This T cell receptor beta chain originates from a study of response to subunit inactivated influenza vaccine. Regarding the study as a whole: The authors offered the suggestion that each seasonal influenza vaccination recruits few new T cells.

TCRdb independently ran MiXCR on the RT-PCR reads; one entry per CDR3 protein. The sample yields more than 450,000 distinct CDR3 sequences, less than 8% seen once. This clonotype was observed a few times. Its matching antigen is unknown. The clonotype was recovered from a man in his fifties or sixties who received an inactivated influenza vaccine. This material consisted of PBMCs from blood, taken less than 30 months after vaccination.

CDR3 sequence: CSVEPASGGYTQYF. The CDR3 region has the DNA TGCAGCGTTGAACCCGCTAGCGGGGGTTATACGCAGTATTTT. This chain uses TRBV29-1 with TRBJ2-3; TRBD2 aligns across 10 bases. The junction had 6 bases not matched to a gene; V was cut back by 2 bases and J by 7 bases. The CDR3 contains 14 residues. CDR1 SQVTM and CDR2 ANQGSEA come from the germline V gene.